These 30 T cell receptor beta chains originate from one sample sequenced in a study of blood T cell repertoires in COVID-19. This table comes from immunoSEQ multiplex PCR, and its TCRdb copy is limited to in-frame clones, with some not included. The sample carries roughly 26,000 clones, 82% recorded once. The source material was peripheral blood. The source is a human donor in a cohort sampled during active COVID-19.

This clone was counted between two and nine times. This chain joins TRBV6-5 and TRBJ2-1; 8 bases line up with TRBD2. The germline CDR1 and CDR2 sequences are MNHEY and SVGAGI. The CDR3 covers 15 residues. V trimming: 2 bases; J trimming: 3 bases; junction bases outside the gene matches: 3. CDR3: CASSYGGTSYNEQFF. As DNA, the CDR3 is TGTGCCAGCAGTTACGGGGGGACTAGCTACAATGAGCAGTTCTTC.

The chain carries TRBV24-1 and TRBJ2-2, with 8 bases aligning to TRBD2. The CDR3 runs 17 residues. Germline CDR1 and CDR2: KGHDR and SFDVKD. J lost 0 bases, V lost 3 bases, and 5 bases had no gene match. CDR3 amino acids: CATSDPGRGTNTGELFF. As DNA, the CDR3 is TGTGCCACCAGTGATCCCGGGAGGGGCACGAACACCGGGGAGCTGTTTTTT.

This chain links TRBV19 with TRBJ1-4, with 10 bases matching TRBD1. After removal of 3 bases from V and 6 bases from J, the junction contained 4 bases not matched to a gene. The CDR3 loop spans 15 amino acids. CDR1 is LNHDA and CDR2 is SQIVND in the germline V gene (reference sequence). The CDR3 protein is CASSITGTGDEKLFF. CDR3 nucleotide sequence: TGTGCCAGTAGTATCACCGGGACAGGGGATGAAAAACTGTTTTTT.

The V gene is TRBV19, the J gene TRBJ1-6, with TRBD1 as a possible D gene (5 bases). Germline loops: CDR1 LNHDA, CDR2 SQIVND (reference sequence). This CDR3 comprises 16 residues. V lost 2 bases and J 0 bases, leaving 8 bases between the germline ends. CDR3 region: CASSINQGSYNSPLHF. In nucleotides, the CDR3 is TGTGCCAGTAGTATAAACCAGGGCTCCTATAATTCACCCCTCCACTTT.

Written as DNA, the CDR3 is TGTGCCAGCAGCTCCACCACCCGCGGGACAAAACTGTTTTTT. It is translated as CASSSTTRGTKLFF. The chain recombines TRBV11-2 with TRBJ1-4; D may be TRBD1 (5 bases). Germline lookup yields CDR1 SGHAT and CDR2 FQNNGV. The CDR3 has 14 residues. The V gene lost 4 bases and the J gene lost 10 bases, with 16 bases spanning the gap.

This clone was detected a few times. The chain combines TRBV19 with TRBJ1-5; TRBD1 aligns across 9 bases. V gave up 7 bases and J gave up 5 bases; unmatched junction bases: 6. The CDR3 loop spans 14 amino acids. In germline, CDR1 is LNHDA, CDR2 SQIVND (reference sequence). The CDR3 here is CASNPGQGYQPQHF. The CDR3 nucleotides are TGTGCCAGTAACCCGGGACAGGGATATCAGCCCCAGCATTTT.

Worth noting for this clone: Other DNA sequences in the sample encode the same CDR3. The rearrangement links TRBV10-1 to TRBJ1-6; possibly TRBD1 for D (6 bases). The CDR3 runs to 15 residues. Looked up from germline, CDR1 is WNHNN and CDR2 is SYGVQD (reference sequence). Trimming took 0 bases from V and 7 from J, leaving 10 bases between them. In DNA form, the CDR3 reads TGCGCCAGCAGTGAGTCCCGGACAGAGAATTCACCCCTCCACTTT. Protein product: CASSESRTENSPLHF.

The chain is built from TRBV18 and TRBJ1-1; no clear D. Germline V gene data show CDR1 as KGHSH and CDR2 as LQKENI. CDR3 length equals 13 residues. V was trimmed by 6 bases and J by 1 base, leaving 9 bases between them. This CDR3 reads CASSPSENTEAFF. The CDR3 nucleotides are TGTGCCAGCTCCCCCAGTGAGAACACTGAAGCTTTCTTT.

V is TRBV28 and J is TRBJ2-7; TRBD2 aligns across 7 bases. Germline CDR1 reads MDHEN; CDR2 reads SYDVKM. This CDR3 contains 16 residues. V lost 6 bases and J lost 0; bases outside the gene matches: 11. The CDR3 DNA is TGTGCCAGCAGACTCTTAACGGGAGGAAGCTCCTACGAGCAGTACTTC. It yields the protein CASRLLTGGSSYEQYF.

The chain uses TRBV7-2 and TRBJ1-6; TRBD1 is a possible D gene (6 bases). Germline V gene sequence: CDR1 SGHTA, CDR2 FQGNSA. The length of the CDR3 is 14 residues. Trimming cost V 5 bases and J 7 bases, with 12 bases left between them. The CDR3 reads CASSQWGHNSPLHF. DNA of the CDR3: TGTGCCAGCAGCCAATGGGGACACAATTCACCCCTCCACTTT.

The gene calls are TRBV4-3 and TRBJ2-2, with 10 bases aligning to TRBD2. Unmatched junction bases numbered 8, after V lost 5 bases and J lost 2 bases. Germline values: CDR1 LGHNA, CDR2 YSLEER. CDR3 length: 17 residues. The DNA for the CDR3 is TGCGCCAGCAGCGAGTTAGCGGGAGGTCCAAACACCGGGGAGCTGTTTTTT. Translating gives CASSELAGGPNTGELFF.

This chain joins TRBV7-2 and TRBJ2-2; a weak D match, TRBD2 (5 bases). V was pared by 1 base and J by 7 bases, with 16 bases between. This CDR3 comprises 16 residues. Looked up from germline, CDR1 is SGHTA and CDR2 is FQGNSA. CDR3 bases: TGTGCCAGCAGCTTAGAGTGGGCTAGCAGTATCGGGGAGCTGTTTTTT. Its translation: CASSLEWASSIGELFF.

The chain employs TRBV10-2 and TRBJ2-3; 12 bases fit TRBD2. Germline V gives CDR1 WSHSY, CDR2 SAAADI. V trimming: 7 bases; J trimming: 6 bases; junction bases outside the gene matches: 2. CDR3 length: 13 residues. The CDR3 loop reads CASMLAGGDTQYF. Here the CDR3 DNA reads TGCGCCAGCATGCTAGCGGGAGGGGATACGCAGTATTTT.

This chain links TRBV27 with TRBJ1-2, with TRBD1 identical over 7 bases. V lost 4 bases, J lost 3 bases, and 2 bases stayed unmatched. The CDR3 loop spans 13 amino acids. The germline V gene has CDR1 MNHEY and CDR2 SMNVEV (reference sequence). CDR3 loop: CASSSRGDYGYTF. In DNA form, the CDR3 reads TGTGCCAGCAGTTCCAGGGGGGACTATGGCTACACCTTC.

For this clone: Its ends do not fully match the called genes, so a read error is possible. The V and J genes are TRBV28 and TRBJ1-5; D unresolved. The CDR3 consists of 12 residues. Per the germline V gene, CDR1 is MDHEN and CDR2 is SYDVKM. This chain's CDR3 is CASSLEARSHHF. The CDR3 nucleotides are TGTGCCAGCAGTTTAGAAGCCAGGTCCCACCATTTT.

V and J are TRBV19 and TRBJ1-6; 8 bases agree with TRBD1. Germline V lookup: CDR1 LNHDA, CDR2 SQIVND (reference sequence). V was pared by 7 bases and J by 0 bases, with 5 bases of the junction left unmatched. This CDR3 is built from 16 residues. The CDR3 DNA follows: TGTGCCAGTAACCACAGGGGGAGCTCCTATAATTCACCCCTCCACTTT. Translated, it gives CASNHRGSSYNSPLHF. The whole variable domain, remainder taken from reference TRBV19 and TRBJ1-6, is DGGITQSPKYLFRKEGQNVTLSCEQNLNHDAMYWYRQDPGQGLRLIYYSQIVNDFQKGDIAEGYSVSREKKESFPLTVTSAQKNPTAFYLCASNHRGSSYNSPLHFGNGTRLTVT.

The CDR3 protein is CASSPGQGADEQYF. CDR3 nucleotides: TGTGCCAGCAGTCCGGGACAGGGGGCTGACGAGCAGTACTTC. The V and J genes are TRBV6-1 and TRBJ2-7, with 12 positions matching TRBD1. V trimming: 5 bases; J trimming: 5 bases; junction bases outside the gene matches: 4. Per the germline V gene, CDR1 is MNHNS and CDR2 is SASEGT. CDR3 length: 14 amino acids.

The V and J genes are TRBV7-8 and TRBJ2-3, with 7 positions matching TRBD2. Germline V gene sequence: CDR1 SGHVS, CDR2 FQNEAQ. This CDR3 region has 16 residues. J was trimmed by 0 bases and V by 1 base; bases with no gene match: 4. As DNA, the CDR3 is TGTGCCAGCAGCTTAGTAGCGGGCGGGAGCACAGATACGCAGTATTTT. Protein product: CASSLVAGGSTDTQYF.

Here the CDR3 reads CASSEETGLIRTEAFF. Here the CDR3 DNA reads TGCGCCAGCAGTGAAGAGACAGGGCTAATAAGGACTGAAGCTTTCTTT. This chain connects TRBV10-2 to TRBJ1-1; 7 positions agree with TRBD1. The J segment lost 5 bases and the V segment lost 3 bases, leaving 12 bases of the junction unmatched. CDR3 length equals 16 residues. The germline V gene encodes CDR1 WSHSY and CDR2 SAAADI.

The chain is built from TRBV6-5 and TRBJ2-1; 15 bases agree with TRBD2. The V and J ends lost 7 bases and 8 bases, in that order; junction bases with no gene match: 3. The germline V gene has CDR1 MNHEY and CDR2 SVGAGI. The CDR3 has 14 residues. This chain's CDR3 is CASNWTSGGDEQFF. CDR3 DNA sequence: TGTGCCAGCAATTGGACTAGCGGGGGGGATGAGCAGTTCTTC.

The V and J genes are TRBV30 and TRBJ1-2; 10 nucleotides line up with TRBD1. V shed 1 base and J 2 bases; nucleotides not matched to a gene: 4. The V gene's germline CDR1 is GTSNPN and CDR2 SVGIG (reference sequence). The CDR3 is 15 amino acids. CDR3 residues: CAWSEPGQGNYGYTF. The CDR3 DNA sequence: TGTGCCTGGAGTGAACCGGGACAGGGGAACTATGGCTACACCTTC. Full variable domain (rest looked up from reference TRBV30 and TRBJ1-2): SQTIHQWPATLVQPVGSPLSLECTVEGTSNPNLYWYRQAAGRGLQLLFYSVGIGQISSEVPQNLSASRPQDRQFILSSKKLLLSDSGFYLCAWSEPGQGNYGYTFGSGTRLTVV.

The CDR3 region has the DNA TGTGCCAGCAGCGTAGGAAGTCAGGCCAGCTCTGGAAACACCATATATTTT. This gives the protein CASSVGSQASSGNTIYF. V and J are TRBV9 and TRBJ1-3; D unresolved. CDR3 length: 17 amino acids. The germline V gene has CDR1 SGDLS and CDR2 YYNGEE. V gave up 0 bases and J gave up 0 bases, with 13 bases separating them.

This clone was counted only a few times. The genes are TRBV29-1 and TRBJ2-1, with 7 bases that match TRBD2. Trimming removed 4 bases from V and 9 bases from J; junction bases left unmatched: 6. Germline CDR1 is SQVTM and CDR2 is ANQGSEA. There are 12 residues in the CDR3. The CDR3 here is CSVGNGGVEQFF. The CDR3 DNA sequence: TGCAGCGTTGGTAATGGGGGGGTTGAGCAGTTCTTC.

This chain links TRBV30 with TRBJ1-4; D not certain. CDR3 length equals 15 residues. CDR1 and CDR2 from the germline V gene are GTSNPN and SVGIG (reference sequence). Trimming stripped 3 bases from V and 5 bases from J, with 16 bases between. CDR3 residues: CAWRTVSVTNEKLFF. In DNA form, the CDR3 reads TGTGCCTGGAGGACCGTCTCCGTGACAAATGAAAAACTGTTTTTT. Using reference TRBV30 and TRBJ1-4 for the parts outside the CDR3, the full variable domain is SQTIHQWPATLVQPVGSPLSLECTVEGTSNPNLYWYRQAAGRGLQLLFYSVGIGQISSEVPQNLSASRPQDRQFILSSKKLLLSDSGFYLCAWRTVSVTNEKLFFGSGTQLSVL.

V usage is TRBV7-2 and J usage is TRBJ1-5, with D unresolved. The CDR3 extends over 13 amino acids. The V end lost 1 base, the J end lost 7 bases, and 8 bases lay between the germline ends. In germline, CDR1 is SGHTA, CDR2 FQGNSA. The CDR3 DNA follows: TGTGCCAGCAGCTTAGGAGGAGGGCAGCCCCAGCATTTT. Amino acid sequence: CASSLGGGQPQHF.

As concerns this clone: Other DNA sequences from this sample encode an identical CDR3 as well. The V gene is TRBV21-1, the J gene TRBJ2-3; no DNA check was done on the table's D call, TRBD1. TRBV21-1 is given as a pseudogene. The CDR3 sequence is 16 residues long. The CDR3 DNA reads as TGTGCCAGCAGCAGCAGGACAGGGGCTGGCACAGATACGCAGTATTTT. Protein: CASSSRTGAGTDTQYF.

The V call is TRBV10-3, the J call TRBJ2-7; D remains ambiguous. The CDR3 extends over 15 amino acids. Trimming removed 3 bases at V and 2 bases at J, with 14 bases between. Germline loops: CDR1 ENHRY, CDR2 SYGVKD. The chain's CDR3 is CAISEPGRPTYEQYF. The CDR3 DNA reads TGTGCCATCAGTGAACCTGGGCGTCCCACCTACGAGCAGTACTTC.

This rearrangement joins TRBV7-2 to TRBJ1-2; 9 nucleotides align to TRBD1. Germline values: CDR1 SGHTA, CDR2 FQGNSA. The CDR3 totals 15 residues. V dropped 2 bases and J dropped 7; count of bases not matched to a gene: 8. CDR3 region: CASSLPTGGSGGYTF. The CDR3 DNA sequence: TGTGCCAGCAGCTTACCTACAGGGGGCAGCGGTGGCTACACCTTC.

The chain links TRBV5-4 to TRBJ2-1; 9 nucleotides line up with TRBD1. Trimming at V came to 4 bases and at J to 5 bases, leaving 10 bases not matched to a gene. CDR3 length: 16 amino acids. Germline V gene data show CDR1 as SGHNT and CDR2 as YYREEE (reference sequence). The CDR3 here is CASSARDRVGDNEQFF. The CDR3 DNA follows: TGTGCCAGCAGCGCCCGGGACAGGGTAGGCGACAATGAGCAGTTCTTC.

V usage is TRBV4-1 and J usage is TRBJ2-3; 10 bases line up with TRBD2. The V and J ends lost 1 base and 6 bases, in that order; junction bases with no gene match: 7. The CDR3 contains 16 residues. CDR1 is MGHRA and CDR2 is YSYEKL in the germline V gene. The CDR3 nucleotides read TGCGCCAGCAGCCAAGTCGAAGCGGGAGGGGCCGATACGCAGTATTTT. Translation gives CASSQVEAGGADTQYF.